Sequencing of this T cell receptor (beta chain) was carried out in a study of blood T cell repertoires in COVID-19. Germline CDR1 and CDR2: MDHEN and SYDVKM. V lost 6 bases and J 0 bases, leaving 15 bases between the germline ends. The CDR3 covers 15 residues. Only in-frame clones appear in the TCRdb table, and some are missing; sequencing was by immunoSEQ multiplex PCR. The sample shows around 300,000 clones, approximately 90% of them seen only once. Residents of approximately 25 US areas, aged roughly 18 to 89 years, made up the participants. The gene calls are TRBV28 and TRBJ2-7; D unresolved. Sequencing used PBMCs or T cells enriched from blood (not recorded which). This TCR came from a woman in her sixties in a cohort exposed to, infected with or recovered from COVID-19 (not recorded which). This CDR3 is CASRPSGTSSYEQYF. The CDR3 DNA is TGTGCCAGCAGGCCAAGTGGTACAAGCTCCTACGAGCAGTACTTC. Supplemented by reference TRBV28 and TRBJ2-7, the full variable domain reads DVKVTQSSRYLVKRTGEKVFLECVQDMDHENMFWYRQDPGLGLRLIYFSYDVKMKEKGDIPEGYSVSREKKERFSLILESASTNQTSMYLCASRPSGTSSYEQYFGPGTRLTVT.